This T cell receptor beta chain derives from a study of blood T cell repertoires in COVID-19. Looking at the study overall: Researchers got acute and convalescent COVID-19 samples from the United States, Italy and Spain. PBMCs, B-cell-depleted T cells, or T cells were the source of the cDNA or gDNA that made up the material.

In terms of age and location, participants ranged from roughly 18 to 100 years and lived in about two dozen US areas. The assay was immunoSEQ multiplex PCR, and TCRdb's table has in-frame clones only and misses some. The data hold 280,000 or so clones, with 85% observed a single time. Germline CDR1 is SGHDT and CDR2 is YYEEEE. V gave up 0 bases and J gave up 0 bases, with 10 bases separating them. The CDR3 is 17 amino acids. The material sequenced was PBMCs or T cells enriched from blood (not recorded which). J is TRBJ1-6 and V is TRBV5-6; D might be TRBD1 (5 bases). The sequence derives from a woman aged 50 to 65 who had recovered from COVID-19. CDR3 region: CASSLEGWSSYNSPLHF. Written as DNA, the CDR3 is TGTGCCAGCAGCTTGGAGGGGTGGAGCTCCTATAATTCACCCCTCCACTTT.